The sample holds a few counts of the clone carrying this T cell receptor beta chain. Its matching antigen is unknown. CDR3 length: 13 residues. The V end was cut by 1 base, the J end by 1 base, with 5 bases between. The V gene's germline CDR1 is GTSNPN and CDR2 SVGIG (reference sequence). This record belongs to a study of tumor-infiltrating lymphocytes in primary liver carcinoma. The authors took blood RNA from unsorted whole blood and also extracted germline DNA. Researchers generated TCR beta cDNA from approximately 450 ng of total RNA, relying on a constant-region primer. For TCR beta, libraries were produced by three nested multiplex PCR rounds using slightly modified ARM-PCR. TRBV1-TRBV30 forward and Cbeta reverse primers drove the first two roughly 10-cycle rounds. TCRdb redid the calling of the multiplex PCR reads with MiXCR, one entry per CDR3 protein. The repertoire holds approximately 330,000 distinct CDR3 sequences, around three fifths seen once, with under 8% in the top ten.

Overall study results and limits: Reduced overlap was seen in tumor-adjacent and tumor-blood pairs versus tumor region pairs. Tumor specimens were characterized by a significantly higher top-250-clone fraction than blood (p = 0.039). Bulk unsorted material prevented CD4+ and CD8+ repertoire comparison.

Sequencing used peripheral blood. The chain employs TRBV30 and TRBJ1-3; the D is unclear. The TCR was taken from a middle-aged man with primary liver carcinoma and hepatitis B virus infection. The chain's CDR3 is CAWSGESGNTIYF. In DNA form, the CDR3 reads TGTGCCTGGAGTGGGGAATCTGGAAACACCATATATTTT.